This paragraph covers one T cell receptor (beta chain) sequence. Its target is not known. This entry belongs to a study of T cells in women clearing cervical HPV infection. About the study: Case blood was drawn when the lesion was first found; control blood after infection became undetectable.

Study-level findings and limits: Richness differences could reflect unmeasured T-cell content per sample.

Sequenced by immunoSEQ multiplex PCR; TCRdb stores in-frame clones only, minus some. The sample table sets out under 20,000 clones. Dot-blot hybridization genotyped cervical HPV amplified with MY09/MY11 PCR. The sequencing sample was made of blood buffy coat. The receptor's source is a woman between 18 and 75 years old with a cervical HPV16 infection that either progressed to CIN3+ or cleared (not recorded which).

The sequenced CDR3 bases are TGTGCCAGTAGTGATTGGGTGGGGGGGACG. This encodes CASSDWVGGT. The whole CDR3 protein is CASSDWVGGTQYF. This chain links TRBV19 with TRBJ2-3; 7 bases match TRBD2. The CDR3 end falls 3 residues outside the read, so it is completed with the germline J gene. Germline V gene sequence: CDR1 LNHDA, CDR2 SQIVND (reference sequence). This CDR3 is built from 13 residues. Variable domain in full (rest from reference TRBV19 and TRBJ2-3): DGGITQSPKYLFRKEGQNVTLSCEQNLNHDAMYWYRQDPGQGLRLIYYSQIVNDFQKGDIAEGYSVSREKKESFPLTVTSAQKNPTAFYLCASSDWVGGTQYFGPGTRLTVL.